This TCR beta chain originates from a study of blood T cell repertoires in COVID-19. CDR3 length: 13 amino acids. V lost 7 bases to trimming and J lost 6 bases; unmatched junction nucleotides: 3. Germline CDR1 KGHDR, CDR2 SFDVKD. As processed by the authors: Estimated nucleated cell counts came from reference gene primer amplification. Sequencing used immunoSEQ multiplex PCR; TCRdb keeps in-frame clones, though not all of them. From that table come the V and J calls and clone size; the DNA was used to work out D and trimming. The sample has 55,000 to 70,000 clones; about 83% are singletons. This clone was seen once.

The TCR sequence derives from a human donor in a cohort sampled during active COVID-19. The sequenced material came from peripheral blood. The rearrangement joins TRBV24-1 to TRBJ2-2; the match to TRBD1 covers 8 bases. The CDR3 spells CATRRQGSGELFF. The DNA for the CDR3 is TGTGCCACCAGGAGACAGGGGTCCGGGGAGCTGTTTTTT.